Included here is one T cell receptor beta chain sequence, with context. Assay: immunoSEQ multiplex PCR; the TCRdb copy retains only in-frame clones and omits some. The table records tens of thousands of clones, 90% to 95% of them present only once. Germline assignment: CDR1 SGHTA and CDR2 FQGNSA. The CDR3 runs 13 residues. Trimming took 1 base from V and 4 from J, leaving 8 bases between them. These data come from a study of graft-versus-host responses after intestinal transplantation. Looking at the study overall: After anti-thymocyte globulin induction, recipients took tacrolimus and steroids for around 3 years.

The TCR comes from a human patient who received an intestinal transplant, so some T cells may come from the graft donor. The chain employs TRBV7-2 and TRBJ2-7, with D perhaps being TRBD1 or TRBD2 (5 bases each). Sequenced material: PBMCs, taken about 65 days after intestinal transplant. This CDR3 reads CASSLGGFYEQYF. DNA for the CDR3: TGTGCCAGCAGCTTAGGGGGGTTTTACGAGCAGTACTTC.